This section outlines one TCR beta chain sequence together with its context. There is no known antigen for this receptor. Qualities for individual bases were not recorded, and no much larger clone is one base off. Library prep was done by the immunoSEQ multiplex PCR assay. For the multiplex PCR, a mixture combining 60 forward primers for TCR Vbeta segments and 13 reverse primers for TCR Jbeta segments was used. The CDR3 region of rearranged TCR beta genes was amplified from genomic DNA by a multiplex PCR assay. On the Illumina HiSeq System, the amplified TCR beta libraries were sequenced as 87-base-pair reads. The study's own analysis went as follows. Across the 700 or so repertoires, a later analysis counted 78 million or so unique TCR beta chains, 9.5 million to 13 million of which were shared by at least two donors. A nearest-neighbor algorithm error-corrected the raw reads and collapsed the reads into unique sequences, merging closely related sequences to remove PCR and sequencing errors. V, D and J gene segments were assigned by aligning CDR3 sequences to IMGT reference sequences. For a sequence to be retained, a match of at least six nucleotides was required to both a V gene segment and a J gene segment. Rearrangements were classified as productive when the CDR3 lacked stop codons and remained in frame with V and J, and all other rearrangements were classified as non-productive. Following IMGT convention, CDR3 was defined as the stretch from the second conserved V-encoded cysteine to the conserved J-encoded phenylalanine. The earlier analysis of 500 to 750 of the donors excluded any sequence lacking an unambiguous match to a single V gene segment. In an earlier analysis of roughly 600 of the donors, a V segment was called functional when productive rearrangements were above 56.7%, and segregating when the standard deviation between donors exceeded 5%. A statistical classification framework was developed to diagnose cytomegalovirus status using the catalog of TCR beta chain sequences. V and J gene assignment, in a later analysis, came from comparing TCR nucleotide sequences with IMGT/GENE-DB human TR gene sequences. Using the TCRdist pipeline, a later analysis assigned CDR3 sequences along with most-parsimonious VDJ recombination scenarios. A later analysis defined each TCR beta chain by its CDR3 amino acid sequence plus V-gene family, and excluded reads lacking a unique V-gene family. As a way to deal with suspected cross-contamination and a sequencing artifact, a later analysis dropped nearly 600 nucleotide sequences that were highly shared and had low generation probability. In a later analysis, a clonal expansion index for each public chain was calculated from normalized within-repertoire ranks of inferred template counts. Generation probabilities in a later analysis came from a VDJ recombination model fitted to out-of-frame rearrangements, and those results were checked against IGoR. Hypergeometric tests were used in a later analysis to score TCR-TCR, TCR-HLA and TCR-CMV co-occurrence, with a repertoire-size bias correction applied to the TCR pairs. In a later analysis, false discovery rates were estimated by permuting HLA or CMV assignments 20 times. In a later analysis, co-occurring TCRs were grouped using DBSCAN, and TCRdist sequence similarity was added for clustering within HLA-allele-positive subsets. Co-occurrence clustering excluded repertoires with fewer than 30,000 or more than 120,000 public chains, plus five with anomalous nucleotide sharing. The table comes from immuneACCESS by way of TCRdb, which keeps in-frame sequences with V and J called. Part of the clones is missing from these tables; in studies checked, under half for an unresolved V gene and the rest for unknown reasons. The DNA was the basis for D and trimming; V, J and clone size are from that table. The sample yields about 120,000 clones; under 85% were counted once. The biggest ten clones account for 1.5% to 2% of the sample.

The record originates from a study of cytomegalovirus exposure and HLA in healthy donors (dated by TCRdb to about 2017). Regarding the complete study: According to an earlier analysis of 550 to 750 of the donors, some 170 million T cells yielded approximately 120 million unique TCR beta sequences and around 300 Gb of sequence data. Roughly 300 gigabases of sequencing data and roughly 81 million unique TCR sequences made up an early release that covered approximately 700 HLA-typed donors. The genetic ancestry cluster associated with self-reported Caucasian donors included 80% to 90% of the 398 genotyped donors. The study was designed to test whether signatures of past pathogen exposure could be identified by cataloging public T cell receptors. The study profiled the T cell repertoires of hundreds of subjects by immunosequencing and related them to cytomegalovirus serostatus. Besides the first cohort of roughly 640 subjects, a separate validation cohort made up of over 95 different subjects was used. The study combined high-throughput TCR immunosequencing, statistical association of individual TCRs with disease status, and machine learning to predict cytomegalovirus infection status. A later analysis re-analyzed previously published TCR beta repertoires from 660 or so donors and added high-resolution HLA genotyping to study TCR occurrence patterns. Rather than using new phenotypic data, the later analysis identified candidate immune exposures from TCR beta sequences and from how often those sequences occurred across donors. An earlier analysis of around 540 of the donors applied high-throughput TCR beta sequencing to assess whether each TCR beta V gene segment acted as functional or pseudogenic. Donor age, sex, ethnicity and CMV serostatus were compiled alongside the repertoire data. Genome-wide SNP genotypes for about 55% of the roughly 670 donors were used in a later genetic analysis, which treated that subset as a discovery cohort. All discovery cohort repertoires had been generated on a single sequencing platform. Class I and class II HLA loci were covered by the typing at four-digit resolution. Typing coverage varied by locus: 629-630 donors for A, B, C, DRB1 and DQB1; 500 to 550 for DQA1; about 600 for DPA1; approximately 450 for DPB1. Because of strong linkage in the cohort, five DR-DQ haplotypes were treated as single units for association and clustering. Among 398 genotyped donors of the cohort, an average of 235,054 unique TCR beta nucleotide sequences were sequenced per donor, around 18% of them non-productive.

The cohort comprised around 690 healthy bone marrow donors. Cohort members were all nominally healthy when sampled, although unrecorded immune exposures were likely present. The donor tested CMV seronegative, placing the donor among the 300 to 400 seronegative members of the cohort. A peripheral blood sample was provided by each donor, and peripheral blood mononuclear cells were used for TCR beta sequencing. Genomic DNA extraction from the blood cell samples was performed with the Qiagen DNeasy Blood Extraction Kit. Reading the germline V gene gives CDR1 MNHNS and CDR2 SASEGT. Its CDR3 holds 14 amino acids, cysteine through phenylalanine. The read is trimmed to its CDR3 DNA, 42 bases read in frame from base 1. Between the V and J ends, shortened by 4 bases and 7 bases respectively, the junction contains 17 bases. Summary of the overall study and its limitations: In a later analysis, some 17,000 TCR beta sequences were associated with specific HLA alleles at a false discovery rate of 0.05. Across donors, most TCR sequences were observed very rarely, whereas some public TCRs were present in many individuals. Compared with equally common non-associated chains, HLA-associated TCR beta chains in a later analysis were more clonally expanded and had lower generation probabilities. A later analysis reported that several top co-occurrence clusters appeared linked to parvovirus B19, influenza, CMV and Epstein-Barr virus. The authors suggested that the approach could potentially be generalized to other disease states and immunological phenotypes. Linkage disequilibrium might explain the correlated functional status among segregating V segments, but an unknown experimental factor could not be ruled out. HLA typing was unavailable for some donors at each locus, so association tests used only the typed subset. A cluster of highly shared sequence variants was judged likely to be a technical artifact of the sequencing pipeline. A further reported finding was that TCR beta sequences accurately predicted the HLA-A and HLA-B alleles for most subjects in the first cohort. Because counts were too low, around 18 rarely observed V segments, including chromosome 9 orphons, were left out of the earlier analysis of about 500 of the donors. A later analysis found that TCR association rates varied across HLA loci, with DRB1 alleles showing the most associated TCRs and HLA-C alleles the fewest. Only TCR beta chains were sequenced in this cohort, and the absence of alpha or paired-chain data limited detectable features. In a later genetic analysis, fewer N-insertions in productive TCRs were reported among donors in an Asian-associated ancestry cluster than the 666-donor mean. A later genetic analysis associated a missense DCLRE1C variant with V-gene and J-gene trimming of TCR beta chains, and an independent cohort replicated the association. Most CMV-associated TCR beta chains appeared to be HLA-restricted in a later analysis, and the HLA associations seemed to be driven largely by CMV exposure. Roughly uniform sequencing depth across donors was assumed in presence/absence analyses, although this assumption may not hold. Some IMGT-functional V segments, including TRBV6-2 and TRBV6-3, could not be distinguished by the 87-base-pair reads and were therefore excluded. CMV serostatus was the only immune exposure information available for the cohort. When HLA alleles, especially DR and DQ, strongly co-occurred, TCR associations were difficult to assign to individual alleles. The classifier was reported to diagnose cytomegalovirus status with high specificity and sensitivity in both the original and validation cohorts. The study gave a list of about 170 TCR beta chains associated with cytomegalovirus. An earlier analysis of roughly 570 of the donors showed that most TCR beta V segments appeared in productive rearrangements either about 87% or about 30% of the time, which broadly matched IMGT annotations. In vitro tests confirmed that a few of the cytomegalovirus-associated TCR beta chains recognize cytomegalovirus antigens.

This TCR was sampled from a woman between 18 and 29 years old in good health and CMV-seronegative. The rearrangement combines TRBV6-1 with TRBJ2-7; TRBD2 is possibly the D segment (6 matching bases). Specimen: PBMCs. The DNA sequence follows: TGTGCCAGCAGTGCTCCGGGACTCGCCAGTGAGCAGTACTTC. It is translated as CASSAPGLASEQYF.